What follows describes a single T cell receptor beta chain. The antigen remains undetermined. Here immunoSEQ multiplex PCR was the method, and the copy in TCRdb shows in-frame clones only, minus some. The table records about 120,000 clones, 85% to 95% of them present only once. This record belongs to a study of graft-versus-host responses after intestinal transplantation. Study-level background: Those transplanted obtained multivisceral, liver-intestinal, or isolated intestinal grafts. Anti-thymocyte globulin induction was given to all recipients, followed by tacrolimus and steroids for three to four years. The study's findings and limits: Early post-transplant HvG declines tracked with peak circulating GvH clone levels.

The CDR3 spans 14 residues. Germline V gene lookup returns CDR1 KGHSH and CDR2 LQKENI. Deletions cut 3 bases from V and 4 bases from J, with 12 bases between. The clonotype comes from a human donor who received an intestinal transplant. The gene calls are TRBV18 and TRBJ1-1, with D maybe TRBD1 (5 bases). The specimen was unstimulated CD4+ T cells sorted from spleen or lymph node cells, collected before intestinal transplant. CDR3 nucleotide sequence: TGTGCCAGCTCACCGAACCAGGGAGTCACTGAAGCTTTCTTT. This translates into CASSPNQGVTEAFF.